This T cell receptor beta chain was sequenced for a study of Ad26.COV2.S vaccination and SARS-CoV-2 variants. At the level of the study: Ad26.COV2.S given intramuscularly, once or twice 56 days apart.

Study-wide results and caveats: Vaccine recipients and placebo recipients showed similar non-spike TCR breadth. From the TCR breadth and depth analyses, total T cell responses may have been underestimated.

With respect to this clone: Antigen specificity is unknown.

Treatment here: about 20 received Ad26.COV2.S at low or high dose, single or two shots; about 5 received placebo; per-sample allocation not given. Material that was analyzed had been drawn on day 63 after the first vaccine or placebo injection. Looked up from germline, CDR1 is SGHTA and CDR2 is FQGNSA. Germline trimming cut 4 bases from V and 4 bases from J; bases unmatched to any gene: 10. CDR3 size: 16 residues. Method: immunoSEQ multiplex PCR; TCRdb's copy keeps in-frame clones and lacks some. The sample includes approximately 410,000 clones, 92% of them seen just once. This receptor was identified in a person between 18 and 65 years old who received the Ad26.COV2.S COVID-19 vaccine or a placebo. The sequencing used peripheral blood, collected in a trial of Ad26.COV2.S vaccine versus placebo. The V gene is TRBV7-2, the J gene TRBJ2-3; the match to TRBD1 covers 8 bases. The CDR3 DNA follows: TGTGCCAGCAGCTGGAAGACAGGGGTTCGCGCAGATACGCAGTATTTT. It specifies CASSWKTGVRADTQYF.